This passage covers 9 T cell receptor beta chains from one sample sequenced in a study of early T cells in non-severe SARS-CoV-2 infection. TCRdb reprocessed the 5' RACE reads with MiXCR, giving one entry per CDR3 protein. Of about 61,000 distinct CDR3 sequences in the sample, approximately 12% were seen once. The sequences come from whole blood, collected at baseline. The receptors stem from an adult who was a healthcare worker with PCR-confirmed SARS-CoV-2 infection or an uninfected control (not recorded which). The donor label of this sample is uncertain.

In its sample, this clonotype was seen many times. The chain is built from TRBV10-2 and TRBJ1-2; D ambiguous. Trimming removed 8 bases from V and 4 bases from J, with 5 bases in between. CDR3 length: 10 amino acids. Germline values: CDR1 WSHSY, CDR2 SAAADI. The CDR3 spells CASGSYGYTF. The DNA for the CDR3 is TGCGCCAGCGGGAGCTATGGCTACACCTTC.

The CDR3 protein is CASSLERDNQPQHF. The CDR3 DNA reads TGTGCCAGCAGCTTGGAGAGGGACAATCAGCCCCAGCATTTT. The rearrangement joins TRBV5-4 to TRBJ1-5; D not certain. Germline CDR1 and CDR2: SGHNT and YYREEE (reference sequence). The CDR3 covers 14 residues. Trimming pared 0 bases from V and 3 bases from J, leaving 7 bases between.

J is TRBJ1-1 and V is TRBV11-2; no clear D. V gave up 0 bases and J gave up 1 base, with 6 bases separating them. This CDR3 spans 14 amino acids. Germline V gene lookup returns CDR1 SGHAT and CDR2 FQNNGV. Here the CDR3 reads CASSLEGSNTEAFF. The CDR3 DNA reads TGTGCCAGCAGCTTAGAAGGTTCGAACACTGAAGCTTTCTTT.

There are a few counts of this clonotype. The chain is built from TRBV29-1 and TRBJ2-6, with no clear D. CDR3 length: 14 amino acids. Looked up from germline, CDR1 is SQVTM and CDR2 is ANQGSEA. The ends were cut back, 1 base at V and 1 base at J, with 5 bases in the middle. The CDR3 sequence is CSVEVESGANVLTF. The CDR3 DNA reads as TGCAGCGTTGAAGTGGAGTCTGGGGCCAACGTCCTGACTTTC.

This clonotype was picked up a small number of times. V and J are TRBV27 and TRBJ2-4; the D is unclear. The CDR3 spans 11 residues. The germline V gene has CDR1 MNHEY and CDR2 SMNVEV (reference sequence). The ends were cut back, 4 bases at V and 6 bases at J, with 4 bases in the middle. This CDR3 reads CASSYGNIQYF. In DNA, the CDR3 is TGTGCCAGCAGTTATGGAAACATTCAGTACTTC.

This clonotype appeared a few times. The V gene is TRBV7-6, the J gene TRBJ1-1; D is uncertain. The CDR3 contains 13 residues. Trimming took off 5 bases at V and 3 bases at J, with 10 bases between the two ends. Germline CDR1 reads SGHVS; CDR2 reads FNYEAQ. CDR3 sequence (DNA): TGTGCCAGCAGCCTGCAGAGCTACACTGAAGCTTTCTTT. Its protein product is CASSLQSYTEAFF.

This rearrangement joins TRBV6-2 or TRBV6-3 to TRBJ2-1; TRBD1 matches 8 bases. The germline V gene has CDR1 MNHEY and CDR2 SVGEGT. This CDR3 is 16 amino acids long. Trimming removed 6 bases from V and 5 bases from J; junction bases left unmatched: 12. The DNA for the CDR3 is TGTGCCAGCAGCCCAGCAGGGGGCCGAAAAAACAATGAGCAGTTCTTC. It specifies CASSPAGGRKNNEQFF.

This clonotype was counted many times. The V and J genes are TRBV25-1 and TRBJ2-2; 11 bases map to TRBD2. Germline CDR1 MGHDK, CDR2 SYGVNS. The CDR3 is made up of 19 amino acids. Germline trimming cut 1 base from V and 0 bases from J; bases unmatched to any gene: 7. In DNA form, the CDR3 reads TGTGCCAGCAGTGAATTTAGTCCTAGCGGGGGGCCGAACACCGGGGAGCTGTTTTTT. Translating it yields CASSEFSPSGGPNTGELFF.

This clonotype was observed a handful of times. The V and J genes are TRBV19 and TRBJ2-5, with TRBD1 matching over 9 bases. From germline, CDR1 is LNHDA and CDR2 SQIVND (reference sequence). V lost 5 bases and J lost 5; bases outside the gene matches: 12. There are 16 residues in the CDR3. Written as DNA, the CDR3 is TGTGCCAGTAGTCAAACAGGGGGCAGTCCCGGCGAGACCCAGTACTTC. It specifies CASSQTGGSPGETQYF.